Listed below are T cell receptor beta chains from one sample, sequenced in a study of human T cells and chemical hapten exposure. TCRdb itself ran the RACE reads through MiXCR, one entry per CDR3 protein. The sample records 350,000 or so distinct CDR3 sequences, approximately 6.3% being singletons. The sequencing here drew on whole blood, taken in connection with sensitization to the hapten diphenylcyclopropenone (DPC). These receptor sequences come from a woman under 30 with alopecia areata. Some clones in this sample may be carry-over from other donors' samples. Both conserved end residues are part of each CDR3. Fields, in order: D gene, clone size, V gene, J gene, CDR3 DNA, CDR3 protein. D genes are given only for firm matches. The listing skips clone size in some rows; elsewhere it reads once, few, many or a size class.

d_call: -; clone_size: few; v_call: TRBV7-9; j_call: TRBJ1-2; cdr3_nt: TGTGCCAGCAGCTTGGGTGACACCCTTCATAACTATGGCTACACCTTC; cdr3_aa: CASSLGDTLHNYGYTF
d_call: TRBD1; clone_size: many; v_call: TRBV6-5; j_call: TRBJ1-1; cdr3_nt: TGTGCCAGCAGTTACAGGGGGCTGAACACTGAAGCTTTCTTT; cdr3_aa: CASSYRGLNTEAFF
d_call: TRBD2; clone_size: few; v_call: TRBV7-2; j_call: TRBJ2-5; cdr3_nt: TGTGCCAGCAGCCTAGGGGGTGCAACTAGCGGACAAGAGACCCAGTACTTC; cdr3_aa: CASSLGGATSGQETQYF
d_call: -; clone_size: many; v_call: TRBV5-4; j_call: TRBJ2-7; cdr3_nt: TGTGCCAGCAGCCCTGATGGGAATTTCTATCCCTACGAGCAGTACTTC; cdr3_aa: CASSPDGNFYPYEQYF
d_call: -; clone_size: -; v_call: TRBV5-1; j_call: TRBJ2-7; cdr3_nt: TGCGCCAGCAGCTTGCTAGGGCATAGTACCTACGAGCAGTACTTC; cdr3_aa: CASSLLGHSTYEQYF
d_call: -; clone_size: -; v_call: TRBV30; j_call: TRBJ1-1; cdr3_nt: TGTGCCTGGAGTCCCCCAGGCAGGTTGAACACTGAAGCTTTCTTT; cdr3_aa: CAWSPPGRLNTEAFF
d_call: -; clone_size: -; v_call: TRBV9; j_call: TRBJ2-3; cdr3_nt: TGTGCCAGCCGGGGGAGGAGTGACGATACGCAGTATTTT; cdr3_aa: CASRGRSDDTQYF
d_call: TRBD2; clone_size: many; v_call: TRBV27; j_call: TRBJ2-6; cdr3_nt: TGTGCCAGCAGTTTGGCGGGGGGAACTGGGGCCAACGTCCTGACTTTC; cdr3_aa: CASSLAGGTGANVLTF
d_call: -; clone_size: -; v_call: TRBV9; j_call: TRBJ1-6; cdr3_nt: TGTGCCAGCAGCGTAGAGACAGGATTGGGGGACTCACCCCTCCACTTT; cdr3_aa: CASSVETGLGDSPLHF
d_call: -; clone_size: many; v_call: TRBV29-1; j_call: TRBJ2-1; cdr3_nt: TGCAGCGTTGAAGGCTGGCAGAACAATGAGCAGTTCTTC; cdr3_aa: CSVEGWQNNEQFF
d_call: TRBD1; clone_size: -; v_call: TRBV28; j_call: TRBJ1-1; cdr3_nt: TGTGCCAGCAGTCGGGACAGGGAGGTCCCTGAAGCTTTCTTT; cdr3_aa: CASSRDREVPEAFF
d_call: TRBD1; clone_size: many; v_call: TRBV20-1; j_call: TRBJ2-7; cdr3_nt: TGCAGTGCTAGAAAAGACAGGGGTCACGAGCAGTACTTC; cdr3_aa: CSARKDRGHEQYF
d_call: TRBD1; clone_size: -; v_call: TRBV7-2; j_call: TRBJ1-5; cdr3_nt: TGTGCCAGCAGCTTAGTCGCAGGGGGCATCGGTCAGCCCCAGCATTTT; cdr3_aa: CASSLVAGGIGQPQHF
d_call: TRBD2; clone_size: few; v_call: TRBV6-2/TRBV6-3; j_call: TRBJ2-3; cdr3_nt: TGTGCCAGCAGTCTTTCAGCGGGGGGGCCTCCGGATACGCAGTATTTT; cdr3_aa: CASSLSAGGPPDTQYF
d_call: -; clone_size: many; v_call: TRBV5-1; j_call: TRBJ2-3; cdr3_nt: TGCGCCAGCAGGGCTACAGATACGCAGTATTTT; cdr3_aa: CASRATDTQYF
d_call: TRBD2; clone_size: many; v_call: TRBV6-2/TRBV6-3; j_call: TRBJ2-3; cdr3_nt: TGTGCCACCCGAGGGACTAGCAAACCGACAGATACGCAGTATTTT; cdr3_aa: CATRGTSKPTDTQYF
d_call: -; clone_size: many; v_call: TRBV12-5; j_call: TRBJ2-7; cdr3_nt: TGTGCTAGTGGTTTGTTACAGTACGAGCAGTACTTC; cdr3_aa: CASGLLQYEQYF
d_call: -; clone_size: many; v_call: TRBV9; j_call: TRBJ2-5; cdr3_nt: TGTGCCAGCAGCGTAACAGGGAACCAAGAGACCCAGTACTTC; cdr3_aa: CASSVTGNQETQYF
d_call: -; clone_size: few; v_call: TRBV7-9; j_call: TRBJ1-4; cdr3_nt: TGTGCCAGCAGCCGTAAGGACAGACTAAATGAAAAACTGTTTTTT; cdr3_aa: CASSRKDRLNEKLFF
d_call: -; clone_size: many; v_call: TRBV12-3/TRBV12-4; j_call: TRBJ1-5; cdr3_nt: TGTGCCAGCAGTGGGGGAGTGGGGAACCAGCCCCAGCATTTT; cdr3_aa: CASSGGVGNQPQHF
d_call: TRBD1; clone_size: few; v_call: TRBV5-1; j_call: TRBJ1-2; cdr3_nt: TGCGCCAGCAGCTTAGGACAGGCTAAGAACTATGGCTACACCTTC; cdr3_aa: CASSLGQAKNYGYTF
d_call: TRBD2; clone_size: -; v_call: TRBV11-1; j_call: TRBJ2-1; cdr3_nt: TGTGCCAGCAGCTTCGGGAGTAGCGGGATAAATGAGCAGTTCTTC; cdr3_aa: CASSFGSSGINEQFF
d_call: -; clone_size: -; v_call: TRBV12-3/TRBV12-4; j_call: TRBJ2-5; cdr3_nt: TGTGCCAGCAGTACCCCTGCGGGACAGACCCAAGAGACCCAGTACTTC; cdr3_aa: CASSTPAGQTQETQYF
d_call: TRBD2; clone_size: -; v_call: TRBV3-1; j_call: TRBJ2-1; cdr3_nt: TGTGCCAGCAGCTCCGGGACTAGAGGCAGTGAGCAGTTCTTC; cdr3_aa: CASSSGTRGSEQFF
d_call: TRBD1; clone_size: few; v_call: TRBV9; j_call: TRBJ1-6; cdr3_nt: TGTGCCAGCAGCCCCGGCGGGACAGACTATTCACCCCTCCACTTT; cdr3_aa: CASSPGGTDYSPLHF
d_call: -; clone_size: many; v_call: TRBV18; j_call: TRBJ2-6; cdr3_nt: TGTGCCAGCTCACGGGGGACGGACTCTGGGGCCAACGTCCTGACTTTC; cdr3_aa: CASSRGTDSGANVLTF
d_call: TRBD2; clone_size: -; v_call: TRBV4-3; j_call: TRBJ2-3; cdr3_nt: TGCGCCAGCAGCCAGAGCTTTCTAGCGGGGGGGATGGATACGCAGTATTTT; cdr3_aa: CASSQSFLAGGMDTQYF